This note documents a single TCR beta chain sequence. The target antigen is unknown. These data belong to a study of T cell responses to AZD1222 COVID-19 vaccine. At the level of the study: Second-dose timings of about 4 or about 12 weeks were pooled.

The germline gives CDR1 MNHNY, CDR2 SVGAGI (reference sequence). The CDR3 runs to 15 residues. The trim removed 2 bases at V and 2 bases at J, leaving 4 bases unmatched. Assay used: immunoSEQ multiplex PCR; TCRdb lists only in-frame clones, some missing. The profile shows about 150,000 clones, 88% of them singletons. Study-wide results and limits: Donors were largely white British and mainly female; clonal diversity was possibly underestimated. Targeting of unmutated variant regions was reportedly seen in nearly half of spike-specific TCRs.

This chain connects TRBV6-6 to TRBJ2-7, with 9 nucleotides matching TRBD1. The starting material was peripheral blood, obtained on day 0 of AZD1222 vaccination. The source of this sequence is an adult in good health. This CDR3 reads CASSYPGQGAYEQYF. As DNA, the CDR3 is TGTGCCAGCAGTTACCCGGGACAGGGCGCCTACGAGCAGTACTTC.